Given below is one TCR beta chain in context. The antigen is not known. The data are from a study of T cells in Graves' hyperthyroidism and ophthalmopathy. Germline V gives CDR1 SGHTA, CDR2 FQGNSA. Unmatched junction bases numbered 5, after V lost 2 bases and J lost 6 bases. The CDR3 consists of 14 residues. TCR beta CDR3 sequences were amplified from RNA transcripts. The HTBI primer set served for first-round RT-PCR of the TCR CDR3. Each CDR3 protein gets one entry after TCRdb re-called the multiplex PCR reads with MiXCR. This repertoire shows hundreds of thousands of distinct CDR3 sequences, about 38% found once; its top ten account for approximately 8.7%. Study-level results: The model foresaw ophthalmopathy a median about 6.1 months prior to onset.

Hyperthyroidism patients were newly diagnosed, had disease duration under 2 months, and were aged 18 to 65 years. The specimen was blood. J is TRBJ1-1 and V is TRBV7-2, with 8 bases aligning to TRBD1. The receptor comes from a man between 18 and 35 years old with Graves' hyperthyroidism. CDR3 bases: TGTGCCAGCAGCTTACAGGGGGCAAACGCTGAAGCTTTCTTT. This sequence encodes CASSLQGANAEAFF.